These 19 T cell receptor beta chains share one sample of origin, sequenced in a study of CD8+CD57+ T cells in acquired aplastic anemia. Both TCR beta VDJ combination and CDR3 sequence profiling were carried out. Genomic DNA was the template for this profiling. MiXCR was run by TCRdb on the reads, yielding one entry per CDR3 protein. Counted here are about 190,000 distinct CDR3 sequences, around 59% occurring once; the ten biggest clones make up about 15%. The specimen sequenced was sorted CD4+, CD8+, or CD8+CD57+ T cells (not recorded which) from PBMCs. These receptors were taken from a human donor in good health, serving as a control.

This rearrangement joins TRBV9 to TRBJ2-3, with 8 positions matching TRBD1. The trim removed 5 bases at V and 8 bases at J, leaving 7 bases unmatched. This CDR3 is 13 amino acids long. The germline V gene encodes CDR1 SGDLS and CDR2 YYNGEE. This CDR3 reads CASSGGQGGTQYF. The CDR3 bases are TGTGCCAGCAGTGGTGGACAGGGAGGTACGCAGTATTTT.

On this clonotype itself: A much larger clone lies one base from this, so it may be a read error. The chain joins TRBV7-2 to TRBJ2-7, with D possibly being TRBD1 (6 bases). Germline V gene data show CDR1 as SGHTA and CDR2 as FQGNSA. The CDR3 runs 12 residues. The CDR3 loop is CASRDTTYKQYF. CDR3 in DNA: TGTGCCAGCCGGGACACCACCTACAAGCAGTACTTC.

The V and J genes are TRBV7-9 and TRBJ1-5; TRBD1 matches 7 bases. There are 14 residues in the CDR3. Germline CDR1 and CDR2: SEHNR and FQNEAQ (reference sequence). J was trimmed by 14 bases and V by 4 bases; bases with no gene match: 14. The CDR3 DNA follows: TGTGCCAGCAGCTCTAGACAGGGCGGGGCCTACGAGCATTTT. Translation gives CASSSRQGGAYEHF.

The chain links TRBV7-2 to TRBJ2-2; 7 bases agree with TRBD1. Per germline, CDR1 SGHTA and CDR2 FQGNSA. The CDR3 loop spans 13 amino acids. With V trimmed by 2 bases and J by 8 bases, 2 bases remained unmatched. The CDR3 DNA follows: TGTGCCAGCAGCTTACGACAGGGTGGGGAGCTGTTTTTT. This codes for CASSLRQGGELFF.

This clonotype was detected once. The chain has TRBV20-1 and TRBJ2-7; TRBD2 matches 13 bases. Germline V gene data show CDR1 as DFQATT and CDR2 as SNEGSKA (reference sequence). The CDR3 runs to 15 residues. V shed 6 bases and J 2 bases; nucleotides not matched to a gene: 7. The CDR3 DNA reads TGCAGTGCCGGTAGACTAGCGGGGGGACCCTACGAGCAGTACTTC. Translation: CSAGRLAGGPYEQYF.

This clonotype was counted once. CDR3 region: CATSSLEGADEQYF. CDR3 DNA: TGTGCCACCAGCAGCTTGGAGGGGGCGGACGAGCAGTACTTC. The chain is built from TRBV15 and TRBJ2-7, with D maybe TRBD1 (7 bases). V was pared by 3 bases and J by 5 bases, with 14 bases between. Looked up from germline, CDR1 is LNHNV and CDR2 is YYDKDF (reference sequence). The CDR3 sequence is 14 residues long.

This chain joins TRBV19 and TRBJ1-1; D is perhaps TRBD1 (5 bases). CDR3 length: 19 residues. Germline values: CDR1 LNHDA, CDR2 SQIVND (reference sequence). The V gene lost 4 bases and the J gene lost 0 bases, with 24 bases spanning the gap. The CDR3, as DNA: TGTGCCAGTAGTACCGGACTAGCGGGGGATGAGCACCTGAACACTGAAGCTTTCTTT. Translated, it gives CASSTGLAGDEHLNTEAFF.

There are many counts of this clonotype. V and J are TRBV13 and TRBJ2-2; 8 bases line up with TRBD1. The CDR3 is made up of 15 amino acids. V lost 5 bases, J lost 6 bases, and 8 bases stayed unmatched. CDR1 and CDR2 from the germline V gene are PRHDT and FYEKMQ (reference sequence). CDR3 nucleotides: TGTGCCAGCAGCCCGTCGACAGGGGTGGCCGGGGAGCTGTTTTTT. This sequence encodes CASSPSTGVAGELFF.

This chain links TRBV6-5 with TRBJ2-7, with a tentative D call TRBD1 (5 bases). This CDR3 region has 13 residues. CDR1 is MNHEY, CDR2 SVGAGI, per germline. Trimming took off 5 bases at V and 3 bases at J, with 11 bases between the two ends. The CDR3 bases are TGTGCCAGCAGTAAGACAGATTTCTACGAGCAGTACTTC. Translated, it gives CASSKTDFYEQYF.

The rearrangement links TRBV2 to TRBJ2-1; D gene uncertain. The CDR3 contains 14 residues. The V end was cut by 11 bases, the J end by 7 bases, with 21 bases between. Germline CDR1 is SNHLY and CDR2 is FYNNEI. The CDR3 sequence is CAGSESPRDNEQFF. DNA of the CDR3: TGTGCCGGTAGTGAATCCCCACGCGATAATGAGCAGTTCTTC.

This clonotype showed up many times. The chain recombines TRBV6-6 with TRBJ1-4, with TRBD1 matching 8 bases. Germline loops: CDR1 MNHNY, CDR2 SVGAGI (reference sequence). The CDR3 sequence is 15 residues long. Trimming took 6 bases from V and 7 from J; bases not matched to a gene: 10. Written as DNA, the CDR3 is TGTGCCAGCAGCCTCGGACAGGGAGAGGGTGAAAAACTGTTTTTT. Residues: CASSLGQGEGEKLFF.

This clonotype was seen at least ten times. Here the CDR3 reads CASSSWGSGNTIYF. The CDR3 nucleotides read TGTGCCAGCAGTTCTTGGGGCTCTGGAAACACCATATATTTT. The rearrangement links TRBV5-4 to TRBJ1-3; D is undetermined. Germline V gene lookup returns CDR1 SGHNT and CDR2 YYREEE (reference sequence). Trimming pared 5 bases from V and 0 bases from J, leaving 9 bases between. The length of the CDR3 is 14 residues. The full variable domain, with the rest looked up from reference TRBV5-4 and TRBJ1-3, is ETGVTQSPTHLIKTRGQQVTLRCSSQSGHNTVSWYQQALGQGPQFIFQYYREEENGRGNFPPRFSGLQFPNYSSELNVNALELDDSALYLCASSSWGSGNTIYFGEGSWLTVV.

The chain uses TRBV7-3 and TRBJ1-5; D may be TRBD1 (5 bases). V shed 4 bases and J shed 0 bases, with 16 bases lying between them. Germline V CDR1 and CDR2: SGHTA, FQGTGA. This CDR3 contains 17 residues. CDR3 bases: TGTGCCAGCAGCTCGTGGTCGGACAACCCTAGCAATCAGCCCCAGCATTTT. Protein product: CASSSWSDNPSNQPQHF.

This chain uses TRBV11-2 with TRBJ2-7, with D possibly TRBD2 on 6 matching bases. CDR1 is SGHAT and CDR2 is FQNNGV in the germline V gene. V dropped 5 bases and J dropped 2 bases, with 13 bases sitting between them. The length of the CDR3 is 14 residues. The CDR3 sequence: CASSRRDGTYEQYF. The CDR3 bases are TGTGCCAGCAGCAGGCGGGACGGCACCTACGAGCAGTACTTC. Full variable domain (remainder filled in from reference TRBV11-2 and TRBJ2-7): EAGVAQSPRYKIIEKRQSVAFWCNPISGHATLYWYQQILGQGPKLLIQFQNNGVVDDSQLPKDRFSAERLKGVDSTLKIQPAKLEDSAVYLCASSRRDGTYEQYFGPGTRLTVT.

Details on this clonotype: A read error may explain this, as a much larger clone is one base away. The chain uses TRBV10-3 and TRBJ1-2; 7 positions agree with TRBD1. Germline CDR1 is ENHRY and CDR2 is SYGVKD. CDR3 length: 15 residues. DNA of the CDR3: TGTGCCAGCAGTGACACGTTGACAGGGATGGGTGACTACACCTTC. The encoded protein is CASSDTLTGMGDYTF.

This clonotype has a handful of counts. CDR3 region: CASSLSGRGPNTGELFF. The CDR3 DNA reads as TGTGCCAGCAGTTTATCGGGCCGGGGGCCGAACACCGGGGAGCTGTTTTTT. The chain recombines TRBV27 with TRBJ2-2; D is perhaps TRBD1 or TRBD2 (6 bases each). The CDR3 has 17 amino acids. With 0 bases removed from V and 0 bases from J, the gap between germline ends came to 11 bases. Germline V CDR1 and CDR2: MNHEY, SMNVEV (reference sequence).

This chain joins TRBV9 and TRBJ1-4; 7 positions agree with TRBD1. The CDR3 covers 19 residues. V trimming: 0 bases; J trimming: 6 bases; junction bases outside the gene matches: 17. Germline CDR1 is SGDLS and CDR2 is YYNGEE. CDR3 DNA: TGTGCCAGCAGCGTAGGGGCCGTCCTCCTCACCGGGACAGATGAAAAACTGTTTTTT. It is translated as CASSVGAVLLTGTDEKLFF.

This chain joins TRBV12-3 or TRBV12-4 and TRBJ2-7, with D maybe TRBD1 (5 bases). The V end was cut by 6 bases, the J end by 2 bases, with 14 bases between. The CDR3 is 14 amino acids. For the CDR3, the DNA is TGTGCCAGCAGCTCAGCCGGACAAACCTACGAGCAGTACTTC. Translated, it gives CASSSAGQTYEQYF.

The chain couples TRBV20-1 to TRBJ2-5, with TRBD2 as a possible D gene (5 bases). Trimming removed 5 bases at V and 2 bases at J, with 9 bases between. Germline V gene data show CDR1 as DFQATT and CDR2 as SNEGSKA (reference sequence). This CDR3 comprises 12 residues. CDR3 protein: CSAVSVQETQYF. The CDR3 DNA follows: TGCAGTGCTGTTAGCGTACAAGAGACCCAGTACTTC.